This T cell receptor beta chain comes out of a study of identical twins' blood T cells. General study results and limits: Environmental influences on twin similarity could not be excluded.

As to this clonotype: What it recognizes is unknown. A single base separates this from a much larger clone, so it may be a read error.

In TCRdb, the 5' RACE reads were re-called with MiXCR into one record per CDR3 protein. Of roughly 340,000 distinct CDR3 sequences in the sample, about 28% were seen once. CDR1 is MNHEY, CDR2 SVGEGT, per germline. This CDR3 is built from 12 residues. V lost 5 bases and J 3 bases, leaving 8 bases between the germline ends. The sequenced sample was PBMCs. The source of this sequence is a woman aged 18-50 years in good health. V and J are TRBV6-2 or TRBV6-3 and TRBJ2-7; D ambiguous. The CDR3 protein is CASSQSYYEQYF. Written as DNA, the CDR3 is TGTGCCAGCAGTCAGTCCTACTACGAGCAGTACTTC.